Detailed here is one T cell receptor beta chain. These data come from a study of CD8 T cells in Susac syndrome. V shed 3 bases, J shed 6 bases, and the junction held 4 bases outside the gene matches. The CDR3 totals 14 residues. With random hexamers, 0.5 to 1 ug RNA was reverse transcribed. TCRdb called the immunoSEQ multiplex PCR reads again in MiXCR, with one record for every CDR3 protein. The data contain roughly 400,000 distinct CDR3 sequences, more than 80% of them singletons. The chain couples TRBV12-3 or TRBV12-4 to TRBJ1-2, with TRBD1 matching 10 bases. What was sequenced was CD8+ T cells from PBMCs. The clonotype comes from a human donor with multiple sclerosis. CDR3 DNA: TGTGCCAGCAGTTTGACAGGGGGCCTCGATGGCTACACCTTC. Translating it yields CASSLTGGLDGYTF.